This entry lists 22 T cell receptor beta chains sequenced from one sample in a study of blood T cell repertoires in COVID-19. Only in-frame clones appear in the TCRdb table, and some are missing; sequencing was by immunoSEQ multiplex PCR. The table has approximately 87,000 clones, approximately 81% seen once; the top ten hold 15% to 19%. Source material: peripheral blood. All receptors come from a woman of 80 years or more with acute or convalescent COVID-19.

The chain uses TRBV7-9 and TRBJ2-7, with no clear D. The CDR3 has 14 amino acids. Trimming pared 1 base from V and 2 bases from J, leaving 9 bases between. Germline V gene data show CDR1 as SEHNR and CDR2 as FQNEAQ (reference sequence). The CDR3 reads CASSLVVPPYEQYF. The CDR3 DNA reads as TGTGCCAGCAGCTTAGTCGTCCCTCCCTACGAGCAGTACTTC.

V and J are TRBV6-2 or TRBV6-3 and TRBJ1-5, with no clear D. Germline V gives CDR1 MNHEY, CDR2 SVGEGT. V lost 0 bases and J lost 1, with 7 bases in between. The CDR3 runs 15 residues. CDR3 in amino acids: CASSYSGMSNQPQHF. In DNA form, the CDR3 reads TGTGCCAGCAGTTACTCCGGGATGAGCAATCAGCCCCAGCATTTT.

The table lists this clone with a count of one. The J gene is TRBJ2-7, the V gene TRBV7-3; D not certain. Germline V gene sequence: CDR1 SGHTA, CDR2 FQGTGA. The CDR3 is 13 residues long. Trimming stripped 3 bases from V and 0 bases from J, with 6 bases between. Here the CDR3 reads CASSFGGSYEQYF. As DNA, the CDR3 is TGTGCCAGCAGCTTTGGCGGCTCCTACGAGCAGTACTTC.

This sequence joins TRBV20-1 and TRBJ2-3; 11 nucleotides agree with TRBD2. Germline trimming cut 3 bases from V and 11 bases from J; bases unmatched to any gene: 10. Germline lookup yields CDR1 DFQATT and CDR2 SNEGSKA (reference sequence). CDR3 length: 14 residues. The CDR3: CSASPSTSGDGQYF. The CDR3 nucleotides are TGCAGTGCTAGTCCCTCGACTAGCGGGGACGGGCAGTATTTT.

Concerning this clone itself: Relative to the germline gene, one junction end is altered; a read error may explain this. This chain joins TRBV7-7 and TRBJ2-1; a possible D gene is TRBD2 (5 bases). CDR3 length equals 16 residues. Per germline, CDR1 SSHAT and CDR2 FNYEAQ (reference sequence). The CDR3 spells CASSSSLSGSFNEQFF. CDR3 coding DNA: TGTGCTAGCAGCTCGTCTCTATCGGGGTCTTTCAATGAGCAGTTCTTC.

The chain combines TRBV4-3 with TRBJ2-7; 9 nucleotides match TRBD2. The CDR3 runs to 22 residues. V lost 0 bases, J lost 3 bases, and 24 bases stayed unmatched. Germline-derived CDR1 and CDR2 are LGHNA and YSLEER. The CDR3: CASSQDFGGGTAGGPSDYEQYF. The CDR3 DNA sequence: TGCGCCAGCAGCCAAGATTTCGGAGGCGGGACAGCGGGGGGCCCGTCGGACTACGAGCAGTACTTC.

The chain links TRBV19 to TRBJ2-7; 7 bases align to TRBD1. The CDR3 is 15 residues long. With V trimmed by 1 base and J by 1 base, 4 bases remained unmatched. CDR1 is LNHDA and CDR2 is SQIVND in the germline V gene (reference sequence). CDR3 protein: CASSIGPDRSYEQYF. The CDR3 DNA follows: TGTGCCAGTAGTATAGGGCCGGACAGGTCCTACGAGCAGTACTTC.

The table lists this clone with a few counts. The CDR3: CASSQESRVRTEAFF. DNA of the CDR3: TGCGCCAGCAGCCAAGAAAGCAGGGTCCGCACTGAAGCTTTCTTT. This sequence joins TRBV4-3 and TRBJ1-1, with D possibly being TRBD1 (5 bases). CDR1 LGHNA and CDR2 YSLEER come from the germline V gene. Trimming removed 0 bases from V and 4 bases from J, with 12 bases in between. The CDR3 has 15 amino acids.

The rearrangement joins TRBV3-1 (or the pseudogene TRBV3-2) to TRBJ1-6; D uncertain. The V gene lost 6 bases and the J gene lost 2 bases, with 11 bases spanning the gap. In germline, CDR1 is LGHDT, CDR2 YNNKEL (reference sequence). The CDR3 spans 15 residues. CDR3 bases: TGTGCCAGCAGAATAGGGAGTACCTATAATTCACCCCTCCACTTT. Its translation: CASRIGSTYNSPLHF.

This clone appeared a single time. This chain uses TRBV19 with TRBJ1-1; 8 bases map to TRBD1. In germline, CDR1 is LNHDA, CDR2 SQIVND (reference sequence). This CDR3 is 12 amino acids long. V lost 5 bases and J lost 10; bases outside the gene matches: 6. The CDR3 DNA is TGTGCCAGTAGTCTCGACAGGGGTAGAGCTTTCTTT. Its translation is CASSLDRGRAFF.

The table lists this clone with a count of one. This chain joins TRBV11-2 and TRBJ2-7; perhaps TRBD2 as D (6 bases). The CDR3 contains 13 residues. Looked up from germline, CDR1 is SGHAT and CDR2 is FQNNGV. The ends were cut back, 3 bases at V and 0 bases at J, with 6 bases in the middle. The CDR3 DNA reads TGTGCCAGCAGCTTCGGGAGCTCCTACGAGCAGTACTTC. It encodes CASSFGSSYEQYF.

The chain recombines TRBV29-1 with TRBJ2-3; a weak D match, TRBD1 (5 bases). The CDR3 sequence is 12 residues long. Trimming removed 3 bases at V and 1 base at J, with 5 bases between. In germline, CDR1 is SQVTM, CDR2 ANQGSEA. The CDR3 DNA is TGCAGCGTTGACAGGGGCACAGATACGCAGTATTTT. Translation: CSVDRGTDTQYF.

The chain combines TRBV28 with TRBJ2-1, with D perhaps matching TRBD1 (7 bases). The CDR3 covers 13 residues. Germline CDR1 is MDHEN and CDR2 is SYDVKM. The V end lost 6 bases, the J end lost 8 bases, and 14 bases lay between the germline ends. The CDR3: CASSSDRRDEQFF. The CDR3 DNA is TGTGCCAGCAGCTCGGACAGGAGGGATGAGCAGTTCTTC. The whole variable domain, filled in from reference TRBV28 and TRBJ2-1, reads DVKVTQSSRYLVKRTGEKVFLECVQDMDHENMFWYRQDPGLGLRLIYFSYDVKMKEKGDIPEGYSVSREKKERFSLILESASTNQTSMYLCASSSDRRDEQFFGPGTRLTVL.

The chain uses TRBV18 and TRBJ2-1, with 14 bases identical to TRBD2. The junction had 8 bases not matched to a gene; V was cut back by 0 bases and J by 4 bases. The CDR3 extends over 19 amino acids. CDR1 KGHSH and CDR2 LQKENI come from the germline V gene. The CDR3 DNA reads as TGTGCCAGCTCACCACCGGGGACTAGCGGGGGAAGGGGGTACAATGAGCAGTTCTTC. This gives the protein CASSPPGTSGGRGYNEQFF.

This clone was seen a few times. This chain joins TRBV5-4 and TRBJ1-3; TRBD1 is a possible D gene (6 bases). Germline-derived CDR1 and CDR2 are SGHNT and YYREEE (reference sequence). The CDR3 length is 13 residues. Trimming took off 1 base at V and 8 bases at J, with 10 bases between the two ends. The CDR3 reads CASSLRQVDTIYF. CDR3 nucleotides: TGTGCCAGCAGCTTGAGACAGGTGGACACCATATATTTT.

The J gene is TRBJ2-3, the V gene TRBV5-1; D call uncertain. V shed 1 base and J shed 2 bases, with 32 bases lying between them. The germline gives CDR1 SGHRS, CDR2 YFSETQ. The CDR3 loop spans 22 amino acids. Here the CDR3 DNA reads TGCGCCAGCAGCTTGAAAGTTCCGGGTCTGGTTGTAGATGATGGAAACACAGATACGCAGTATTTT. This encodes CASSLKVPGLVVDDGNTDTQYF.

The CDR3 spells CASSQTGSNYGYTF. The CDR3 nucleotides read TGTGCCAGCAGCCAGACAGGGAGCAACTATGGCTACACCTTC. The V and J genes are TRBV11-2 and TRBJ1-2; TRBD1 matches 7 bases. The CDR3 consists of 14 residues. From germline, CDR1 is SGHAT and CDR2 FQNNGV. V trimming: 5 bases; J trimming: 2 bases; junction bases outside the gene matches: 5.

This chain links TRBV12-3 or TRBV12-4 with TRBJ1-1, with a tentative D call TRBD1 (6 bases). Trimming took off 6 bases at V and 10 bases at J, with 15 bases between the two ends. This CDR3 has 12 amino acids. CDR3 bases: TGTGCCAGCAGCCGAACAGGGACCGGAGCTTTCTTT. This gives the protein CASSRTGTGAFF.

The chain couples TRBV5-1 to TRBJ1-2, with D maybe TRBD1 (5 bases). The germline V gene has CDR1 SGHRS and CDR2 YFSETQ. The CDR3 sequence is 13 residues long. V was clipped by 0 bases and J by 4 bases, with 7 bases between them. This CDR3 reads CASSLADSYGYTF. As DNA, the CDR3 is TGCGCCAGCAGCTTGGCCGACAGCTATGGCTACACCTTC.

The chain links TRBV28 to TRBJ2-3; D possibly corresponds to TRBD2 (6 bases). Germline loops: CDR1 MDHEN, CDR2 SYDVKM. V was trimmed by 4 bases and J by 6 bases, leaving 14 bases between them. The CDR3 extends over 14 amino acids. This CDR3 is CASSSRDSRDTQYF. CDR3 DNA sequence: TGTGCCAGCAGTTCCCGGGACTCTAGGGATACGCAGTATTTT.

The rearrangement uses TRBV19 and TRBJ1-5, with D perhaps matching TRBD1 (6 bases). The V end was cut by 6 bases, the J end by 4 bases, with 22 bases between. CDR3 size: 17 residues. The germline CDR1 and CDR2 sequences are LNHDA and SQIVND (reference sequence). CDR3 DNA: TGTGCCAGTAGCCCCAAGACGGGACAAGGGCGAAATCAGCCCCAGCATTTT. This encodes CASSPKTGQGRNQPQHF.

J is TRBJ1-2 and V is TRBV5-4; D is unresolved. Trimming stripped 4 bases from V and 1 base from J, with 11 bases between. Germline V lookup: CDR1 SGHNT, CDR2 YYREEE (reference sequence). This CDR3 has 14 residues. The CDR3 sequence is CASSPKQYNYGYTF. CDR3 nucleotides: TGTGCCAGCAGCCCGAAACAGTATAACTATGGCTACACCTTC.